This TCR beta chain was recorded in a study of blood T cell repertoires in COVID-19. Looking at the study overall: Sites across the United States, Italy and Spain contributed samples from acute and convalescent COVID-19.

Sequenced by immunoSEQ multiplex PCR; TCRdb stores in-frame clones only, minus some. Among about 240,000 clones listed, 80% to 95% were seen once. CDR3 length: 15 amino acids. V lost 9 bases, J lost 0 bases, and 16 bases lay in between. Germline-derived CDR1 and CDR2 are LNHDA and SQIVND (reference sequence). Patients in Seattle were enrolled during active infection, then followed longitudinally. The sequence was collected from a man younger than 45 with COVID-19, enrolled during active disease. The source material was peripheral blood. The gene calls are TRBV19 and TRBJ2-3; D perhaps matches TRBD1 (5 bases). CDR3 amino acids: CASRVTAQSTDTQYF. DNA for the CDR3: TGTGCCAGCAGAGTGACAGCTCAGAGCACAGATACGCAGTATTTT.